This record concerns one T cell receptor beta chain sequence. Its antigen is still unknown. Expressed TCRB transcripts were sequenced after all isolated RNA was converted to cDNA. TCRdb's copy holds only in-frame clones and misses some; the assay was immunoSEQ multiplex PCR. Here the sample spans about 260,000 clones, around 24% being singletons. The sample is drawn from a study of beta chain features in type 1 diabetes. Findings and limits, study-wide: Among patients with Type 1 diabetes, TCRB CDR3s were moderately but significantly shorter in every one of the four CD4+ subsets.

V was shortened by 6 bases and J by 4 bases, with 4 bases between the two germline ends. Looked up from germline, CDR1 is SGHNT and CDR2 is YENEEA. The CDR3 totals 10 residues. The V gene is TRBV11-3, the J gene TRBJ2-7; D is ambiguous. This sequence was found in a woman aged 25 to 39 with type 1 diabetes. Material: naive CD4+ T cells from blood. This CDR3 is CASRAYEQYF. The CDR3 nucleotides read TGTGCCAGCAGAGCTTACGAGCAGTACTTC.